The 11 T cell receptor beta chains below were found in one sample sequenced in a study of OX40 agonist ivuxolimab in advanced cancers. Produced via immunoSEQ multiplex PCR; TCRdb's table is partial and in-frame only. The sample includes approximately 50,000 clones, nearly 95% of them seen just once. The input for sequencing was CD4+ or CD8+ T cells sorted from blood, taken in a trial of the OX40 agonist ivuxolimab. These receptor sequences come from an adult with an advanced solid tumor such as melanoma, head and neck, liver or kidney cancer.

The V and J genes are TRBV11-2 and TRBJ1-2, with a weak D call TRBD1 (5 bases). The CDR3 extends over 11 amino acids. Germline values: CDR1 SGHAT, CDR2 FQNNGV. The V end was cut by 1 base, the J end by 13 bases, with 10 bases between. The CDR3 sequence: CASSLGAGLTF. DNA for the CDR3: TGTGCCAGCAGCTTAGGGGCAGGGCTCACCTTC.

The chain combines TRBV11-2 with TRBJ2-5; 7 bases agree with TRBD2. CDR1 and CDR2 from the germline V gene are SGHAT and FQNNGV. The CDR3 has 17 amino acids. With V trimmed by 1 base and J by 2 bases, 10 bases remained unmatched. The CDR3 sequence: CASSLGPGGTLQETQYF. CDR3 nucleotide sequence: TGTGCCAGCAGCTTAGGTCCGGGAGGCACACTACAAGAGACCCAGTACTTC.

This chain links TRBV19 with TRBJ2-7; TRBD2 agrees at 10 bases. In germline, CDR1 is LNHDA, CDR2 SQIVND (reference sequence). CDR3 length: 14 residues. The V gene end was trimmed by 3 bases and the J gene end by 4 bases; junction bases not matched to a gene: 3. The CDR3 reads CASSILAGAYEQYF. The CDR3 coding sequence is TGTGCCAGTAGTATTCTAGCGGGAGCTTACGAGCAGTACTTC.

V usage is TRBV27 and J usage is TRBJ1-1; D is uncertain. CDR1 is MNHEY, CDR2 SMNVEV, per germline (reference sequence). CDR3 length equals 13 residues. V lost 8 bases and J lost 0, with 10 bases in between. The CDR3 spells CASGPVVNTEAFF. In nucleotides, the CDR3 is TGTGCCAGCGGACCCGTGGTGAACACTGAAGCTTTCTTT.

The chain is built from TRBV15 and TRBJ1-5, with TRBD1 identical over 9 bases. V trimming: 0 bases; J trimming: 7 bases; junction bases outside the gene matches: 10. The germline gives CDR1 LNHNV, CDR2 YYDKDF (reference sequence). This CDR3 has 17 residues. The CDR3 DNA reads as TGTGCCACCAGCAGAGATATAGCGGACAGGGGTACACAGCCCCAGCATTTT. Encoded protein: CATSRDIADRGTQPQHF.

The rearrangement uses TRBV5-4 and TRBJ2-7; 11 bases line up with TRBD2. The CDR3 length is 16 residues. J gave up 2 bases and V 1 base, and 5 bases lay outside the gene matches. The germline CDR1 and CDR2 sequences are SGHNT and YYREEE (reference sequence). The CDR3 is CASSLLGLAEPYEQYF. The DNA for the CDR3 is TGTGCCAGCAGCTTGTTGGGACTAGCGGAGCCCTACGAGCAGTACTTC.

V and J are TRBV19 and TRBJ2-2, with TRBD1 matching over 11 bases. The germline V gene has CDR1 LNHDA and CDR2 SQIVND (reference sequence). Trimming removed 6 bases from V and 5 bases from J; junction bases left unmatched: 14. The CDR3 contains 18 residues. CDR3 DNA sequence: TGTGCCAGTAGAGCCCGGGTCCGGGGACAGGGGGAGACCGGGGAGCTGTTTTTT. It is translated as CASRARVRGQGETGELFF. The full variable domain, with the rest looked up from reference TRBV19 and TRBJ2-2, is DGGITQSPKYLFRKEGQNVTLSCEQNLNHDAMYWYRQDPGQGLRLIYYSQIVNDFQKGDIAEGYSVSREKKESFPLTVTSAQKNPTAFYLCASRARVRGQGETGELFFGEGSRLTVL.

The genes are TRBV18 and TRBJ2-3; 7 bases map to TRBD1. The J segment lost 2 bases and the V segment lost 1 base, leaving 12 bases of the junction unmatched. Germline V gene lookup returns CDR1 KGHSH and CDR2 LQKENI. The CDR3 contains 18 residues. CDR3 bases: TGTGCCAGCTCACCACGGAGTTTGACAGGGTCATTCACAGATACGCAGTATTTT. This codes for CASSPRSLTGSFTDTQYF.

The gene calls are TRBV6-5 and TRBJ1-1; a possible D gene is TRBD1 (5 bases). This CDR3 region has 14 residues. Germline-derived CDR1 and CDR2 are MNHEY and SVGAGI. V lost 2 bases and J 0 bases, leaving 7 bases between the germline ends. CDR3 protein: CASSYNRMNTEAFF. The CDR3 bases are TGTGCCAGCAGTTACAACAGGATGAACACTGAAGCTTTCTTT.

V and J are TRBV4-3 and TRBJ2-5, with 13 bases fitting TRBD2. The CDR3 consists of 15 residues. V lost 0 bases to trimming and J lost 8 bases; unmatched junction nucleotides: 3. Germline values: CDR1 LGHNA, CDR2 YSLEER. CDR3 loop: CASSQDPGLAGTQYF. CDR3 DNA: TGCGCCAGCAGCCAAGATCCGGGACTAGCGGGAACCCAGTACTTC.

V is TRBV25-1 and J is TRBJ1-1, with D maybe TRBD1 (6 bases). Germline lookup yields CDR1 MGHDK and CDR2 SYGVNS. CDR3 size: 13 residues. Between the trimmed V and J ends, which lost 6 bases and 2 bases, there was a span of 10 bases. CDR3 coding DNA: TGTGCCAGCAGCATAGGGGGAAACACTGAAGCTTTCTTT. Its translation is CASSIGGNTEAFF.